The sequence of this T cell receptor (beta chain) was determined in a study of cytomegalovirus exposure and HLA in healthy donors. The overall study: An early release of data contained about 85 million unique TCRs, which came from HLA-typed donors. Study-level findings and limits: Earlier results showed most TCR beta V segments being productive about 87% or about 30% of the time. The study listed roughly 160 cytomegalovirus-associated TCR beta chains.

The germline V and J ends were trimmed by 4 bases and 3 bases, with 22 bases remaining between them. CDR3 length: 17 residues. CDR1 is SGHRS, CDR2 YFSETQ, per germline. PCR employed 60 Vbeta and 13 Jbeta primers. How the authors handled the data: In a later analysis, the count reached some 73 million unique TCR beta chains, with approximately 11 million shared. Sequencing was performed with immunoSEQ multiplex PCR; in TCRdb, only in-frame clones are kept and a portion is missing. The DNA was the basis for D and trimming; V, J and clone size are from that table. The sample holds 90,000 to 120,000 clones; around three quarters are singletons and the top ten take about 2.8%. This clone occurred a few times. Its antigen is undetermined.

The sequenced material came from PBMCs. The clonotype was recovered from a man aged 50-59 years in good health and CMV-seropositive. The chain joins TRBV5-1 to TRBJ1-1; maybe TRBD1 (5 bases). CDR3 coding DNA: TGCGCCAGCAGCCCCCTATCGGGGGGGTCGGGATACACTGAAGCTTTCTTT. Translation gives CASSPLSGGSGYTEAFF.